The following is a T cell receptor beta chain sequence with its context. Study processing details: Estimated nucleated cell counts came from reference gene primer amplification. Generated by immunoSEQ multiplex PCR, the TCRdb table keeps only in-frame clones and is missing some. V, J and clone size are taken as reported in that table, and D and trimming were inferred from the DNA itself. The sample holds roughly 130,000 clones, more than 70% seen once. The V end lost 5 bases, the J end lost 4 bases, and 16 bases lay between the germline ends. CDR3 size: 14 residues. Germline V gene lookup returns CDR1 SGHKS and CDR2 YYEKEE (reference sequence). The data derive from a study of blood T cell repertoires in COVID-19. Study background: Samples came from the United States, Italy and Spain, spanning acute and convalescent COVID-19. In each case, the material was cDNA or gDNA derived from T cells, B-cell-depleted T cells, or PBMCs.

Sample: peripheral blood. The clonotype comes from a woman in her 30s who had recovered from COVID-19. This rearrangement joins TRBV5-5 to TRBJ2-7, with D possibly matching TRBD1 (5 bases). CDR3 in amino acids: CASSSGLQGYEQYF. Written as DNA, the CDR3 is TGTGCCAGCAGTTCTGGGCTCCAGGGTTACGAGCAGTACTTC.